Listed below are T cell receptor beta chains from one sample, sequenced in a study of shared clonotypes between healthy human individuals. Profiled with immunoSEQ multiplex PCR; TCRdb holds only in-frame clones, not every one. The repertoire includes some 660,000 clones, 73% of them detected once, and around 2% sits in the top ten. Material for sequencing was memory CD4+ T cells sorted from blood. Every receptor here comes from a woman aged 25 to 39 in good health. The CDR3 runs from the conserved cysteine through the conserved F or W. Fields, in order: D gene, J gene, V gene, clone size, CDR3 DNA, CDR3 protein. The D gene is left open where the match is weak. The listing skips clone size in some rows; elsewhere it reads once, few, many or a size class.

d_call: -; j_call: TRBJ2-1; v_call: TRBV14; clone_size: -; cdr3_nt: TGTGCCAGCAGCCAAATTGCGGGGAGCTCCTACAATGAGCAGTTCTTC; cdr3_aa: CASSQIAGSSYNEQFF
d_call: -; j_call: TRBJ2-7; v_call: TRBV6-6; clone_size: -; cdr3_nt: TGTGCCAGCAGTTACCCCCGCGCGGACGGCTACGAGCAGTACTTC; cdr3_aa: CASSYPRADGYEQYF
d_call: -; j_call: TRBJ1-1; v_call: TRBV11-2; clone_size: few; cdr3_nt: TGTGCCAGCAGCTCGACTGACCTGAACACTGAAGCTTTCTTT; cdr3_aa: CASSSTDLNTEAFF
d_call: -; j_call: TRBJ1-1; v_call: TRBV19; clone_size: -; cdr3_nt: TGTGCCAGTACCTCCGGACCAGGGGCCGGCACTGAAGCTTTCTTT; cdr3_aa: CASTSGPGAGTEAFF
d_call: -; j_call: TRBJ2-1; v_call: TRBV5-1; clone_size: -; cdr3_nt: TGCGCCAGCAGCTTGGACGGGTACAATGAGCAGTTCTTC; cdr3_aa: CASSLDGYNEQFF
d_call: TRBD1; j_call: TRBJ1-5; v_call: TRBV5-8; clone_size: -; cdr3_nt: TGTGCCAGCAGCTTAGGGACAGGGAATGTTTTGGGCAATCAGCCCCAGCATTTT; cdr3_aa: CASSLGTGNVLGNQPQHF
d_call: -; j_call: TRBJ1-2; v_call: TRBV7-2; clone_size: -; cdr3_nt: TGTGCCAGCAGCTTACCGGGACAAGGAAACTATGGCTACACCTTC; cdr3_aa: CASSLPGQGNYGYTF
d_call: TRBD2; j_call: TRBJ2-2; v_call: TRBV2; clone_size: once; cdr3_nt: TGTGCCAGCAGCTTAAGCGGGAGCTACACCGGGGAGCTGTTTTTT; cdr3_aa: CASSLSGSYTGELFF
d_call: -; j_call: TRBJ2-3; v_call: TRBV18; clone_size: -; cdr3_nt: TGTGCCAGCTCACAGGCAGATACGCAGTATTTT; cdr3_aa: CASSQADTQYF
d_call: -; j_call: TRBJ1-4; v_call: TRBV9; clone_size: -; cdr3_nt: TGTGCCAGCAGCGTAGGATCAGGGGCCTTAACTAATGAAAAACTGTTTTTT; cdr3_aa: CASSVGSGALTNEKLFF
d_call: TRBD1; j_call: TRBJ1-2; v_call: TRBV19; clone_size: -; cdr3_nt: TGTGCCAGTAGTGCCGGGACAGGGGGGAATGGCTACACCTTC; cdr3_aa: CASSAGTGGNGYTF
d_call: TRBD2; j_call: TRBJ2-7; v_call: TRBV19; clone_size: -; cdr3_nt: TGTGCCAGTAGTCGTCCGGGCGGGAGGAAGGGCTACGAGCAGTACTTC; cdr3_aa: CASSRPGGRKGYEQYF
d_call: -; j_call: TRBJ2-2; v_call: TRBV6-1; clone_size: once; cdr3_nt: TGTGCCAGCTCAGAAATTCCGTTAGGGTCCGGGGAGCTGTTTTTT; cdr3_aa: CASSEIPLGSGELFF
d_call: TRBD1; j_call: TRBJ1-4; v_call: TRBV7-9; clone_size: once; cdr3_nt: TGTGCCAGCAGCCTCCTCGGGACAGAAGGTGAAAAACTGTTTTTT; cdr3_aa: CASSLLGTEGEKLFF
d_call: -; j_call: TRBJ2-1; v_call: TRBV11-2; clone_size: -; cdr3_nt: TGTGCCAGCAGCTTAGCCGGGACTCGGACCGGGGATGAGCAGTTCTTC; cdr3_aa: CASSLAGTRTGDEQFF
d_call: TRBD1; j_call: TRBJ2-5; v_call: TRBV10-3; clone_size: once; cdr3_nt: TGTGCCATCAGCCGGGACAGGGCGGGGGCCCAAGAGACCCAGTACTTC; cdr3_aa: CAISRDRAGAQETQYF
d_call: -; j_call: TRBJ1-1; v_call: TRBV2; clone_size: -; cdr3_nt: TGTGCCAGCAGTGGACAGAAAATTCCTGGCACTGAAGCTTTCTTT; cdr3_aa: CASSGQKIPGTEAFF
d_call: -; j_call: TRBJ2-7; v_call: TRBV29-1; clone_size: -; cdr3_nt: TGCAGCGGGTCGGGACCGCCACTGTTCGAGCAGTACTTC; cdr3_aa: CSGSGPPLFEQYF
d_call: TRBD1; j_call: TRBJ1-5; v_call: TRBV28; clone_size: -; cdr3_nt: TGTGCCAGCAGTAGACCTCTGGGACAGAGGAAAAGCAATCAGCCCCAGCATTTT; cdr3_aa: CASSRPLGQRKSNQPQHF
d_call: -; j_call: TRBJ2-3; v_call: TRBV7-9; clone_size: -; cdr3_nt: TGTGCCAGCAGCTCTAGGGTGGCGGGCTTCACAGATACGCAGTATTTT; cdr3_aa: CASSSRVAGFTDTQYF
d_call: -; j_call: TRBJ1-2; v_call: TRBV2; clone_size: few; cdr3_nt: TGTGCCAGCAGCGACAGCTATGGCTACACCTTC; cdr3_aa: CASSDSYGYTF
d_call: -; j_call: TRBJ2-7; v_call: TRBV7-2; clone_size: -; cdr3_nt: TGTGCCAGCAGCTTACAAAGGGACGAGCAGTACTTC; cdr3_aa: CASSLQRDEQYF
d_call: TRBD2; j_call: TRBJ2-1; v_call: TRBV4-2; clone_size: -; cdr3_nt: TGTGCCAGCAGACAATTAGGACTAGCTGACAATGAGCAGTTCTTC; cdr3_aa: CASRQLGLADNEQFF
d_call: -; j_call: TRBJ2-3; v_call: TRBV29-1; clone_size: once; cdr3_nt: TGCAGCGTTGGGCAGGGTGGCACAGATACGCAGTATTTT; cdr3_aa: CSVGQGGTDTQYF
d_call: TRBD2; j_call: TRBJ2-1; v_call: TRBV10-2; clone_size: -; cdr3_nt: TGCGCCAGCTTTGGGGGATTTAGCGGGCGCAATGAGCAGTTCTTC; cdr3_aa: CASFGGFSGRNEQFF
d_call: -; j_call: TRBJ1-3; v_call: TRBV28; clone_size: -; cdr3_nt: TGTGCCAGCAGTTTAAGAGGAGGCTCTGGAAACACCATATATTTT; cdr3_aa: CASSLRGGSGNTIYF
d_call: -; j_call: TRBJ1-3; v_call: TRBV30; clone_size: -; cdr3_nt: TGTGCCTGGAGTGTACTACTTCAGGAACCTGGAAACACCATATATTTT; cdr3_aa: CAWSVLLQEPGNTIYF
d_call: -; j_call: TRBJ2-1; v_call: TRBV6-1; clone_size: -; cdr3_nt: TGTGCCAGCAGTGAAGAGGTGGCGGGACAACGATTAAGCTCCTACAATGAGCAGTTCTTC; cdr3_aa: CASSEEVAGQRLSSYNEQFF
d_call: -; j_call: TRBJ2-7; v_call: TRBV5-1; clone_size: -; cdr3_nt: TGCGCCAGCAGCTCCCTGGGTACAGCCTCCTACGAGCAGTACTTC; cdr3_aa: CASSSLGTASYEQYF
d_call: -; j_call: TRBJ1-2; v_call: TRBV12-5; clone_size: -; cdr3_nt: TGTGCTAGTGGTTTCGCGGGCTATGGCTACACCTTC; cdr3_aa: CASGFAGYGYTF
d_call: TRBD2; j_call: TRBJ2-5; v_call: TRBV30; clone_size: -; cdr3_nt: TGTGCCTGGAGCGGAAGGACTAGCGGAGCCCAAGAGACCCAGTACTTC; cdr3_aa: CAWSGRTSGAQETQYF
d_call: -; j_call: TRBJ2-3; v_call: TRBV6-5; clone_size: -; cdr3_nt: TGTGCCAGCAGCCTCATGAGGAAAAGGGCAGATACGCAGTATTTT; cdr3_aa: CASSLMRKRADTQYF
d_call: -; j_call: TRBJ1-2; v_call: TRBV30; clone_size: -; cdr3_nt: TGTGCCTGGAGTGTAGGCCTTAACTATGGCTACACCTTC; cdr3_aa: CAWSVGLNYGYTF
d_call: TRBD1; j_call: TRBJ1-1; v_call: TRBV7-6; clone_size: -; cdr3_nt: TGTGCCAGCAGTTCAACCTACAGGGGGAAGAACACTGAAGCTTTCTTT; cdr3_aa: CASSSTYRGKNTEAFF
d_call: -; j_call: TRBJ1-2; v_call: TRBV2; clone_size: -; cdr3_nt: TGTGCCAGCAGTGAATTTGTCAGCACAAACTATGGCTACACCTTC; cdr3_aa: CASSEFVSTNYGYTF
d_call: TRBD2; j_call: TRBJ2-5; v_call: TRBV5-1; clone_size: -; cdr3_nt: TGCGCCAGCAGCTTGACGGGACTAGAATACGAGACCCAGTACTTC; cdr3_aa: CASSLTGLEYETQYF